The 14 T cell receptor beta chains below all came from one sample that was sequenced in a study of T cell responses to AZD1222 COVID-19 vaccine. Only in-frame clones appear in the TCRdb table, and some are missing; sequencing was by immunoSEQ multiplex PCR. Of tens of thousands of clones listed, 70% to 85% were seen once; the top ten hold roughly 20%. The sequencing used peripheral blood, collected on day 0 of AZD1222 vaccination. These receptors came from an adult in good health.

The chain has TRBV19 and TRBJ2-5, with 8 bases fitting TRBD1. There are 14 residues in the CDR3. Germline V gives CDR1 LNHDA, CDR2 SQIVND (reference sequence). V gave up 5 bases and J gave up 5 bases; unmatched junction bases: 7. The CDR3 DNA reads TGTGCCAGTAGTCAGGACAGGGATACGGAGACCCAGTACTTC. Encoded protein: CASSQDRDTETQYF. Based on the CDR3 plus reference TRBV19 and TRBJ2-5, the full variable domain is DGGITQSPKYLFRKEGQNVTLSCEQNLNHDAMYWYRQDPGQGLRLIYYSQIVNDFQKGDIAEGYSVSREKKESFPLTVTSAQKNPTAFYLCASSQDRDTETQYFGPGTRLLVL.

The chain has TRBV2 and TRBJ2-1; D not certain. Germline V gene sequence: CDR1 SNHLY, CDR2 FYNNEI. Trimming removed 6 bases at V and 0 bases at J, with 9 bases between. The length of the CDR3 is 14 residues. CDR3 bases: TGTGCCAGCAGCTCCCCTAGCTCCTACAATGAGCAGTTCTTC. Amino acids: CASSSPSSYNEQFF.

The rearrangement uses TRBV19 and TRBJ1-3; D call uncertain. Germline CDR1 and CDR2: LNHDA and SQIVND (reference sequence). Trimming took off 2 bases at V and 4 bases at J, with 3 bases between the two ends. The CDR3 sequence is 12 residues long. Here the CDR3 DNA reads TGTGCCAGTAGTATAAAGGGAAACACCATATATTTT. The encoded protein is CASSIKGNTIYF.

The chain carries TRBV4-2 and TRBJ1-5; no definite D call. The CDR3 is 13 amino acids. The V end was cut by 1 base, the J end by 4 bases, with 5 bases between. Germline V gene lookup returns CDR1 LGHNA and CDR2 YNFKEQ. The chain's CDR3 is CASSQAVNQPQHF. The CDR3 nucleotides are TGTGCCAGCAGCCAAGCTGTGAATCAGCCCCAGCATTTT.

The J gene is TRBJ1-1, the V gene TRBV2; TRBD1 is a possible D gene (5 bases). Germline V gene lookup returns CDR1 SNHLY and CDR2 FYNNEI. The CDR3 runs 13 residues. The V gene lost 6 bases and the J gene lost 3 bases, with 11 bases spanning the gap. The CDR3 region has the DNA TGTGCCAGCAGCGGCAGAGGGGACACTGAAGCTTTCTTT. Translated: CASSGRGDTEAFF.

CDR3 loop: CSARGDGKAFF. CDR3 coding DNA: TGCAGTGCTAGAGGGGACGGGAAAGCTTTCTTT. The chain carries TRBV20-1 and TRBJ1-1; D possibly corresponds to TRBD1 (5 bases). This CDR3 is 11 amino acids long. Trimming left V 1 base short and J 9 bases short, with 9 bases between. CDR1 DFQATT and CDR2 SNEGSKA come from the germline V gene (reference sequence).

This sequence joins TRBV2 and TRBJ2-7; no clear D. The germline V gene has CDR1 SNHLY and CDR2 FYNNEI. The V end was cut by 6 bases, the J end by 2 bases, with 8 bases between. CDR3 length equals 12 residues. The CDR3 DNA sequence: TGTGCCAGCAGACCCGACACCTACGAGCAGTACTTC. This encodes CASRPDTYEQYF.

CDR3: CASSPRQAGNTIYF. The CDR3 DNA reads as TGTGCCAGTAGTCCAAGACAGGCTGGAAACACCATATATTTT. The chain has TRBV19 and TRBJ1-3; maybe TRBD1 (6 bases). V was pared by 5 bases and J by 2 bases, with 10 bases between. This CDR3 is 14 amino acids long. Looked up from germline, CDR1 is LNHDA and CDR2 is SQIVND (reference sequence).

V is TRBV3-1 (or the pseudogene TRBV3-2) and J is TRBJ1-5; possible D gene TRBD1, 5 bases. The CDR3 extends over 12 amino acids. Trimming took off 5 bases at V and 5 bases at J, with 7 bases between the two ends. The germline V gene has CDR1 LGHDT and CDR2 YNNKEL (reference sequence). CDR3 region: CASSSGHQPQHF. The DNA for the CDR3 is TGTGCCAGCAGCTCGGGACATCAGCCCCAGCATTTT.

The chain has TRBV6-1 and TRBJ2-7; TRBD1 might be the D (5 bases). The CDR3 length is 15 residues. Per germline, CDR1 MNHNS and CDR2 SASEGT. V was cut by 3 bases and J by 7 bases, with 19 bases left in between. CDR3 in amino acids: CASSDIGAPWSEQYF. The CDR3 DNA is TGTGCCAGCAGTGACATTGGGGCCCCCTGGAGTGAGCAGTACTTC.

The J gene is TRBJ1-2, the V gene TRBV10-3; unclear D gene. V lost 8 bases, J lost 8 bases, and 12 bases lay in between. This CDR3 is 11 amino acids long. Germline CDR1 reads ENHRY; CDR2 reads SYGVKD. This CDR3 is CAIGQVRGYTF. In nucleotides, the CDR3 is TGTGCCATCGGTCAGGTTCGGGGCTACACCTTC.

The CDR3 nucleotides are TGTGCCAGCAGCCTAACTAGCGGGCCCACAGATACGCAGTATTTT. Its translation: CASSLTSGPTDTQYF. The V and J genes are TRBV7-2 and TRBJ2-3; 9 bases line up with TRBD2. The germline V gene has CDR1 SGHTA and CDR2 FQGNSA. V was clipped by 5 bases and J by 2 bases; unmatched bases: 5. This CDR3 contains 15 residues.

This clone was seen a few times. This chain joins TRBV6-5 and TRBJ2-5, with a possible D match to TRBD1 (6 bases). The CDR3 runs to 15 residues. Germline V gives CDR1 MNHEY, CDR2 SVGAGI. V was pared by 2 bases and J by 4 bases, with 14 bases between. Written as DNA, the CDR3 is TGTGCCAGCAGTTACGACACAGGGTGGGGAGAGACCCAGTACTTC. Its translation is CASSYDTGWGETQYF.

This rearrangement joins TRBV12-2 to TRBJ2-4; the DNA was not used to check the table's D call, TRBD1. TRBV12-2 is an annotated pseudogene. The CDR3 spans 14 residues. The DNA of the CDR3 is TGTGCAAGTCGCTTCTCCGGACATGGCCACATTCAGTACTTC. It translates to CASRFSGHGHIQYF.